What follows is one TCR beta chain and its context. The V and J ends lost 2 bases and 4 bases, in that order; junction bases with no gene match: 2. CDR1 and CDR2 from the germline V gene are SGHTA and FQGTGA. This CDR3 spans 15 amino acids. The data were taken from a study of prognosis after radiotherapy for stage I lung cancer. Study-level background: Every lung cancer patient of the non-small cell type was deemed medically inoperable. Concurrent therapy was not administered with stereotactic body radiotherapy to any patient. A few developed distant metastases after radiotherapy (median roughly 7 months), and approximately 14 had no significant progression.

From genomic DNA, TCR beta CDR3 was amplified by two-round multiplex PCR. First-round PCR, the initial amplification, used primers specific to each TRBV and TRBJ gene. Primers of the universal type were employed in the second round of PCR. TCRdb recomputed calls from the multiplex PCR reads with MiXCR, one row per CDR3 protein. The profile covers roughly 25,000 distinct CDR3 sequences, with roughly 34% appearing a single time and roughly two thirds taken by the ten largest. V usage is TRBV7-3 and J usage is TRBJ2-1; TRBD2 aligns across 10 bases. The TCR sequence derives from a donor of 50 years or more with non-small cell lung cancer. Specimen: PBMCs, collected before or after stereotactic body radiation therapy (not recorded which). The CDR3 sequence: CASSLDSGRYNEQFF. The CDR3 DNA sequence: TGTGCCAGCAGCTTAGATAGCGGGAGGTACAATGAGCAGTTCTTC.